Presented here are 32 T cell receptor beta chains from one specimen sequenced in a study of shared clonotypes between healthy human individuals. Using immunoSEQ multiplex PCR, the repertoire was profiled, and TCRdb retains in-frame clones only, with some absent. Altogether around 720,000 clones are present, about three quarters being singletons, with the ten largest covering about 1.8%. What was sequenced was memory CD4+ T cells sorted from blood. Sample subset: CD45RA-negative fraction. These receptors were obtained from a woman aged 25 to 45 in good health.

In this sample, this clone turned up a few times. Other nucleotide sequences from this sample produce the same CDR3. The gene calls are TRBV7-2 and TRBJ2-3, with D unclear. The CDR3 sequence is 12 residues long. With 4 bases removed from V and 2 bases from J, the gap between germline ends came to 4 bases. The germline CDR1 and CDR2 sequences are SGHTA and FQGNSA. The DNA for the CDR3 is TGTGCCAGCAGCTCATACACAGATACGCAGTATTTT. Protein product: CASSSYTDTQYF.

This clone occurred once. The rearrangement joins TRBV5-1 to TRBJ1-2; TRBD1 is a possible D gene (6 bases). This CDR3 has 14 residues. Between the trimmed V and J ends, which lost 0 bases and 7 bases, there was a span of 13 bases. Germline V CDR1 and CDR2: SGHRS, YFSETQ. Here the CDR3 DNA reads TGCGCCAGCAGCTTGGGGGACATCCATCCTGGCTACACCTTC. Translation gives CASSLGDIHPGYTF. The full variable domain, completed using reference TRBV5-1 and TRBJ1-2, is KAGVTQTPRYLIKTRGQQVTLSCSPISGHRSVSWYQQTPGQGLQFLFEYFSETQRNKGNFPGRFSGRQFSNSRSEMNVSTLELGDSALYLCASSLGDIHPGYTFGSGTRLTVV.

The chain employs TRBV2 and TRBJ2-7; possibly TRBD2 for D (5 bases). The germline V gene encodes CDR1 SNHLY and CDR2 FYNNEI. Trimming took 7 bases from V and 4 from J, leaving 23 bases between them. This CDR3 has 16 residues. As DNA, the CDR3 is TGTGCCAGCAACGAACACCCAGACGGGAAAGTATACGAGCAGTACTTC. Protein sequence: CASNEHPDGKVYEQYF.

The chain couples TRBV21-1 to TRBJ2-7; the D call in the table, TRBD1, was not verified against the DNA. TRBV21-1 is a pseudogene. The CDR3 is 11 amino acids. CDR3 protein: CARTNLYEQYF. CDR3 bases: TGTGCCAGGACAAACCTATACGAGCAGTACTTC.

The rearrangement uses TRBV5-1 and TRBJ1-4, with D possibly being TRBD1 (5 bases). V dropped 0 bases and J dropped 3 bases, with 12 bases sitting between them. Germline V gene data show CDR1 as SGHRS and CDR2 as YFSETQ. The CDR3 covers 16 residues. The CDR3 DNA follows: TGCGCCAGCAGCTTGGCCAGCGGGGACTCTAATGAAAAACTGTTTTTT. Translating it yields CASSLASGDSNEKLFF.

The CDR3 region has the DNA TGTGCCAGCAGTTACCCAAGACAGGGACACAATGAAAAACTGTTTTTT. It specifies CASSYPRQGHNEKLFF. The J gene is TRBJ1-4, the V gene TRBV6-5; 7 positions agree with TRBD1. Germline CDR1 MNHEY, CDR2 SVGAGI. The CDR3 loop spans 16 amino acids. V lost 2 bases and J lost 5; bases outside the gene matches: 8.

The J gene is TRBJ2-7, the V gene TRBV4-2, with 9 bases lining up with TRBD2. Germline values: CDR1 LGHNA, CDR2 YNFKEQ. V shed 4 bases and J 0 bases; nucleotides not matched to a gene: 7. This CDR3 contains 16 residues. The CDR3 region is CASSPESSGSSYEQYF. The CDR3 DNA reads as TGTGCCAGCAGCCCCGAAAGTAGCGGGAGCTCCTACGAGCAGTACTTC.

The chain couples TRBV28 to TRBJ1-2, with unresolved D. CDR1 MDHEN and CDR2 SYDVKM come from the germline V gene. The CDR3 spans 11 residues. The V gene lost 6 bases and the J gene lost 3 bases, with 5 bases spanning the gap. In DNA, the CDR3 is TGTGCCAGCAGGGGCCACTATGGCTACACCTTC. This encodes CASRGHYGYTF.

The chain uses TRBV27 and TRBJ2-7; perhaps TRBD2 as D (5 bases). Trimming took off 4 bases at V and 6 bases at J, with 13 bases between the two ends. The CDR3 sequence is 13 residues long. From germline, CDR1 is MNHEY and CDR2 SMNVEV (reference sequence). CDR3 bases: TGTGCCAGCAGTTCCGGACTGGGGTTCGAGCAGTACTTC. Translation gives CASSSGLGFEQYF.

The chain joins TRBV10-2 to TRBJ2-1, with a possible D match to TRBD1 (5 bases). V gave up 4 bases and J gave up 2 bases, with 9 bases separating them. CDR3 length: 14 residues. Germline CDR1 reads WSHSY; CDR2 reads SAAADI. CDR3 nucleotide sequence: TGCGCCAGCAGTGCCAGGGTAGCCTACAATGAGCAGTTCTTC. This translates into CASSARVAYNEQFF.

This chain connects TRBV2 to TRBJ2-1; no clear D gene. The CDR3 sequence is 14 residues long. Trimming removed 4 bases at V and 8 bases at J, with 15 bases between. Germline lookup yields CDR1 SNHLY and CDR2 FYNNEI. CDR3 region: CASSGLVSTYEQFF. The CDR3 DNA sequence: TGTGCCAGCAGTGGTCTAGTCAGTACCTATGAGCAGTTCTTC. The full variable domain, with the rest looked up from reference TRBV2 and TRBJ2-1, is EPEVTQTPSHQVTQMGQEVILRCVPISNHLYFYWYRQILGQKVEFLVSFYNNEISEKSEIFDDQFSVERPDGSNFTLKIRSTKLEDSAMYFCASSGLVSTYEQFFGPGTRLTVL.

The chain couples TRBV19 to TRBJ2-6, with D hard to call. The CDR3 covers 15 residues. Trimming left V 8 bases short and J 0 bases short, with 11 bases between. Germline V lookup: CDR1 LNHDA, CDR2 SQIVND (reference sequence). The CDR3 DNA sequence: TGTGCCAGTGAGAGTCGGAACTCTGGGGCCAACGTCCTGACTTTC. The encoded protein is CASESRNSGANVLTF.

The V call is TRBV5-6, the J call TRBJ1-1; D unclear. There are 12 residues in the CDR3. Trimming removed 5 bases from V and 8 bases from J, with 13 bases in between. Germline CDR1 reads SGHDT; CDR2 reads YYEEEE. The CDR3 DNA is TGTGCCAGCAGTCTCGCGGCAGGAGAAGCTTTCTTT. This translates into CASSLAAGEAFF.

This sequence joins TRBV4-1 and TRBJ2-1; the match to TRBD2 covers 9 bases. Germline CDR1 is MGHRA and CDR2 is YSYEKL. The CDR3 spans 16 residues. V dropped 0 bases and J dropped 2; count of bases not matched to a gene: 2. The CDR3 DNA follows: TGCGCCAGCAGCCAAGACCCTAGCGGGGCCTACAATGAGCAGTTCTTC. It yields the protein CASSQDPSGAYNEQFF.

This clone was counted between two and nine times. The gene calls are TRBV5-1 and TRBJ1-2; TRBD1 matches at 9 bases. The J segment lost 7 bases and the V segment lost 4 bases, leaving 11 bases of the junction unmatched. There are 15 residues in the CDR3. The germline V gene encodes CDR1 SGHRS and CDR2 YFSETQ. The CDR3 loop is CASSIGDRDLGGYTF. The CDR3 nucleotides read TGCGCCAGCAGCATAGGGGACAGGGATTTGGGTGGCTACACCTTC.

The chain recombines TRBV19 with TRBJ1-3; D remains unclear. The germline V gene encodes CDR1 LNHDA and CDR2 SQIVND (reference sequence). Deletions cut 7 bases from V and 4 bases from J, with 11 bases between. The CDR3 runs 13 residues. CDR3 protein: CASTVRSGNTIYF. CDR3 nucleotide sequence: TGTGCCAGTACGGTCAGGTCCGGAAACACCATATATTTT. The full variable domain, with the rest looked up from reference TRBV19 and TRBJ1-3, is DGGITQSPKYLFRKEGQNVTLSCEQNLNHDAMYWYRQDPGQGLRLIYYSQIVNDFQKGDIAEGYSVSREKKESFPLTVTSAQKNPTAFYLCASTVRSGNTIYFGEGSWLTVV.

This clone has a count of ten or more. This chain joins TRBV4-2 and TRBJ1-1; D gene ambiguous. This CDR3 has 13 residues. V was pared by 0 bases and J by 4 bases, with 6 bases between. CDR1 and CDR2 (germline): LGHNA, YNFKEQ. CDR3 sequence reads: CASSQDQFTEAFF. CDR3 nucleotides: TGTGCCAGCAGCCAAGACCAGTTCACTGAAGCTTTCTTT.

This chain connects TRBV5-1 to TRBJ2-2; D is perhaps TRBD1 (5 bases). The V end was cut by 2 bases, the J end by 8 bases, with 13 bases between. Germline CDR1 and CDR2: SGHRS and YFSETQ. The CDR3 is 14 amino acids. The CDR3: CASSLQEPGGELFF. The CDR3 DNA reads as TGCGCCAGCAGCTTACAGGAGCCCGGAGGGGAGCTGTTTTTT.

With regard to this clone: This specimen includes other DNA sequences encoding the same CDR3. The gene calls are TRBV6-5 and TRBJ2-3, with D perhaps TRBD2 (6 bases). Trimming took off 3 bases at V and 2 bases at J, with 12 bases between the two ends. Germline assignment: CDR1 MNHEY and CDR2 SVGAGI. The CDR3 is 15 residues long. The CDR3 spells CASSYSGTSTDTQYF. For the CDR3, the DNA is TGTGCCAGCAGTTATAGCGGCACATCCACAGATACGCAGTATTTT.

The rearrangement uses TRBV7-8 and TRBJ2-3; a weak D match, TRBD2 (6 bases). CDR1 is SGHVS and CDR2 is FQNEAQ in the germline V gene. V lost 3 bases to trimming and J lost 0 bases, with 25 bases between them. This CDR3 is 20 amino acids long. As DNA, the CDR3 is TGTGCCAGCAGCTTGGAGCGGGTGGCCTACGTTTCCAATAGCACAGATACGCAGTATTTT. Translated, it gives CASSLERVAYVSNSTDTQYF.

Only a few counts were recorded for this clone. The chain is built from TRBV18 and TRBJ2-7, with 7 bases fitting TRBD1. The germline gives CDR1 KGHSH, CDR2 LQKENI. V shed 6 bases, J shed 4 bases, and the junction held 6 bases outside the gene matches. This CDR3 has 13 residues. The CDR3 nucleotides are TGTGCCAGCTCTAGGACAGGTATATACGAGCAGTACTTC. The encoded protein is CASSRTGIYEQYF.

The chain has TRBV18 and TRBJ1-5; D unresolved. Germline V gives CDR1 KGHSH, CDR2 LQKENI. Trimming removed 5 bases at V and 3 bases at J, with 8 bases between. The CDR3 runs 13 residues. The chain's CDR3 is CASSVEDNQPQHF. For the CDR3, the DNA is TGTGCCAGCTCAGTTGAGGACAATCAGCCCCAGCATTTT.

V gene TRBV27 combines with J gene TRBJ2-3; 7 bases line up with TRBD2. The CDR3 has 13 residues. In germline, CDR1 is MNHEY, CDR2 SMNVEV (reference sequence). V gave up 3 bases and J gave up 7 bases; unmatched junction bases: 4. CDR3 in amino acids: CASSFRTSNTQYF. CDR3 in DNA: TGTGCCAGCAGTTTTCGGACTAGTAATACGCAGTATTTT.

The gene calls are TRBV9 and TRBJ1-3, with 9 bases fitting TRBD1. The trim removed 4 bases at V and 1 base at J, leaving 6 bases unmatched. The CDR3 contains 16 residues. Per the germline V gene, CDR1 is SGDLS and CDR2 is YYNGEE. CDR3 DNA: TGTGCCAGCAGCCAAGGACAGGGGCGTTCTGGAAACACCATATATTTT. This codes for CASSQGQGRSGNTIYF.

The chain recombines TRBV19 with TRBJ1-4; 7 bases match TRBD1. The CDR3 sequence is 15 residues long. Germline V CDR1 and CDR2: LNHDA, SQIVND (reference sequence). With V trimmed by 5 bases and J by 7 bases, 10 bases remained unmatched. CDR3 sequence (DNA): TGTGCCAGTAGTCCAAACGACAGGGAGGTTGAAAAACTGTTTTTT. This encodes CASSPNDREVEKLFF.

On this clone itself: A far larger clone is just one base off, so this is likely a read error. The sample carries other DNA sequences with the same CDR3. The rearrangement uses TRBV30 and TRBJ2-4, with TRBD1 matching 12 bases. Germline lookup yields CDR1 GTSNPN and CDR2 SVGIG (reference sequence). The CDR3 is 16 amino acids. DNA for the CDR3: TGTGCCTGGAGGGGACAGGGGGCTCTAGCCAAAAACATTCAGTACTTT. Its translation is CAWRGQGALAKNIQYF.

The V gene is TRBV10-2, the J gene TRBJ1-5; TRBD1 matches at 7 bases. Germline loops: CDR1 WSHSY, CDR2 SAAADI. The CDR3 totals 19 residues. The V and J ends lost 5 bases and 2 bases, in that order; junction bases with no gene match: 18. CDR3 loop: CASSNPWDSSGVGNQPQHF. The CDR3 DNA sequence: TGCGCCAGCAGTAACCCCTGGGACAGTTCGGGGGTGGGCAATCAGCCCCAGCATTTT.

The CDR3 sequence is CASRGSAGGPYEQYF. CDR3 DNA sequence: TGTGCCAGCAGGGGCTCAGCGGGAGGTCCCTACGAGCAGTACTTC. The chain has TRBV6-1 and TRBJ2-7; 9 nucleotides agree with TRBD2. The CDR3 length is 15 residues. Germline V gene sequence: CDR1 MNHNS, CDR2 SASEGT. The trim removed 6 bases at V and 2 bases at J, leaving 8 bases unmatched.

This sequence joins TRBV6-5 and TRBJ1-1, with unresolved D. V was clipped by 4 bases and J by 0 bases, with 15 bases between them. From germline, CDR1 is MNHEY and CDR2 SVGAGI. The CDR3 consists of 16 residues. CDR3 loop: CASSSTYRAMNTEAFF. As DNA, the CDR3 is TGTGCCAGCAGTTCGACGTACCGGGCTATGAACACTGAAGCTTTCTTT.

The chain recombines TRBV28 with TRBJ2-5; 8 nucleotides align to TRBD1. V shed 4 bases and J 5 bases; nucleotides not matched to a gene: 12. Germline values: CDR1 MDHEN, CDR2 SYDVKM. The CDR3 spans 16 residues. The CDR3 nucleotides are TGTGCCAGCAGTTCCTGGGGACAGGCCCCAAGGGAGACCCAGTACTTC. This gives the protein CASSSWGQAPRETQYF.

CDR3 DNA: TGCAGTGCTAGGCTAGACTATGGCTACACCTTC. Protein: CSARLDYGYTF. J is TRBJ1-2 and V is TRBV20-1; D is ambiguous. Germline V gives CDR1 DFQATT, CDR2 SNEGSKA (reference sequence). CDR3 length: 11 amino acids. Trimming shortened V by 3 bases and J by 3 bases, and 5 bases separated the two germline ends.

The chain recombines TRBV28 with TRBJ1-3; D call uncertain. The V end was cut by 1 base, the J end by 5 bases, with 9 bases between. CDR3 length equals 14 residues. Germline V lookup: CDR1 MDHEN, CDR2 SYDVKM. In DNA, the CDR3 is TGTGCCAGCAGTTTATTAAACACCAGAAACACCATATATTTT. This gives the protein CASSLLNTRNTIYF.